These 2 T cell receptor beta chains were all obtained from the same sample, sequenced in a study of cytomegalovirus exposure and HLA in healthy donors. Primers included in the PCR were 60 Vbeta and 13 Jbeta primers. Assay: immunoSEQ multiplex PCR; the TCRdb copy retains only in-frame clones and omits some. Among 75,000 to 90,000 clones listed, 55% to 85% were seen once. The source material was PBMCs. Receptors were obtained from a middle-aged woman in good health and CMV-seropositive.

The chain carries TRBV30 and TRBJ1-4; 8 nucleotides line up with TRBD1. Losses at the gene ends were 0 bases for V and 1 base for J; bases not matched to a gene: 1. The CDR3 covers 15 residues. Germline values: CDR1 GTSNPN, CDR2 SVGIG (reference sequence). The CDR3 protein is CAWSVQGVTNEKLFF. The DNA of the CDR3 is TGTGCCTGGAGTGTACAGGGGGTAACTAATGAAAAACTGTTTTTT.

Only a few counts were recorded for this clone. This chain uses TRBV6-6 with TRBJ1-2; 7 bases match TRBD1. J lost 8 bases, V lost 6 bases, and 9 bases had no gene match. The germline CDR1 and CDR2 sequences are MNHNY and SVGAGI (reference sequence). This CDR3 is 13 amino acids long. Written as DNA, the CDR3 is TGTGCCAGCAGCCTGACAGGGAAGAACGGCTACACCTTC. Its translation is CASSLTGKNGYTF.